This TCR beta chain comes out of a study of T cell repertoires in cytomegalovirus infection. This clonotype has a count of ten or more. TCRdb itself ran the reads through MiXCR, one entry per CDR3 protein. The data hold about 680,000 distinct CDR3 sequences, with less than 25% observed a single time. After removal of 4 bases from V and 5 bases from J, the junction contained 5 bases not matched to a gene. This CDR3 is built from 16 residues. Sequencing input: CD8+ T cells from PBMCs. The V gene is TRBV12-3 or TRBV12-4, the J gene TRBJ2-1, with 13 positions matching TRBD2. The clonotype comes from a human donor in good health (CMV status not recorded). Some clones in this sample may be carry-over from other donors' samples. CDR3 amino acids: CASSSGTSGANNEQFF. The CDR3 bases are TGTGCCAGCAGTTCCGGGACTAGCGGGGCCAACAATGAGCAGTTCTTC.